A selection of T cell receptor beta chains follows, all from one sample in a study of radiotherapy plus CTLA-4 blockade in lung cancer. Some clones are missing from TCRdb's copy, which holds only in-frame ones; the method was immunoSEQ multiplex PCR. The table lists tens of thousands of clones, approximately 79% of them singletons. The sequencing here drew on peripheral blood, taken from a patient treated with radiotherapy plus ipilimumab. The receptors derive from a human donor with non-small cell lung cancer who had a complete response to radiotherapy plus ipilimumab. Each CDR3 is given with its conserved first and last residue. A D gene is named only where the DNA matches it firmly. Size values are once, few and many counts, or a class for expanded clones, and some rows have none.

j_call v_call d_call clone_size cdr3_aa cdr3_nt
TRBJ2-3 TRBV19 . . CASRDRSGTDTQYF TGTGCCAGTAGAGACAGATCTGGCACAGATACGCAGTATTTT
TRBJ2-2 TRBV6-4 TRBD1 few CASSPGTVNTGELFF TGTGCCAGCAGTCCCGGGACAGTGAACACCGGGGAGCTGTTTTTT
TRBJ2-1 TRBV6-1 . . CASSPSRAAYNEQFF TGTGCCAGCAGTCCCTCCCGAGCGGCCTACAATGAGCAGTTCTTC
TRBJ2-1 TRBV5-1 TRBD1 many CASSLRGQGAYNEQFF TGCGCCAGCAGCTTGCGAGGACAGGGGGCTTACAATGAGCAGTTCTTC
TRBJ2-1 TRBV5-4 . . CASSLYSEQFF TGTGCCAGCAGCTTATATAGTGAGCAGTTCTTC
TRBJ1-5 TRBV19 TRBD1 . CASRGMDRTSNQPQHF TGTGCCAGTAGGGGCATGGACAGGACTAGCAATCAGCCCCAGCATTTT
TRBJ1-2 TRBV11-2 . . CASSLDPRGGGYTF TGTGCCAGCAGCTTAGATCCTCGGGGGGGCGGCTACACCTTC
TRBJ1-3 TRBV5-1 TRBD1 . CASSSRTGSGNTIYF TGCGCCAGCAGCTCTCGGACAGGGTCTGGAAACACCATATATTTT
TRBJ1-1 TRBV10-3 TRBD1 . CAISDVPPGGFTEAFF TGTGCCATCAGTGATGTCCCCCCAGGGGGCTTTACTGAAGCTTTCTTT
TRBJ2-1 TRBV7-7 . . CASSLEFGGSYNEQFF TGTGCTAGCAGCTTAGAATTTGGGGGCTCCTACAATGAGCAGTTCTTC
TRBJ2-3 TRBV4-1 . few CASSLVVTDTQYF TGCGCCAGCAGCCTAGTGGTGACAGATACGCAGTATTTT
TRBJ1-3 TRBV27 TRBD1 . CASSLMTGEGNTIYF TGTGCCAGCAGTTTAATGACAGGGGAAGGAAACACCATATATTTT
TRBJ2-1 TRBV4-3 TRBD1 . CASSQGSDRGNEQFF TGCGCCAGCAGTCAAGGGTCAGACAGGGGGAATGAGCAGTTCTTC
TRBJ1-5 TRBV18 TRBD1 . CASAGQNSNQPQHF TGTGCCAGCGCGGGACAGAATAGCAATCAGCCCCAGCATTTT
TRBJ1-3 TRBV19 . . CASIPGHNSGNTIYF TGTGCCAGTATACCAGGACATAACTCTGGAAACACCATATATTTT
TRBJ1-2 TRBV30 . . CAWSVGTAYHTF TGTGCCTGGAGTGTGGGAACAGCCTATCACACCTTC
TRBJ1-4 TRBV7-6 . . CASSRGPDEKLFF TGTGCCAGCAGCAGAGGACCGGATGAAAAACTGTTTTTT
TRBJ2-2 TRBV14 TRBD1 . CASSQDIRGGGNHRGAVF TGTGCCAGCAGCCAAGATATCAGAGGGGGCGGAAACCACCGGGGAGCTGTTTTT
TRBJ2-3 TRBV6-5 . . CASQGIRTDTQYF TGTGCCAGTCAGGGGATCAGGACAGATACGCAGTATTTT
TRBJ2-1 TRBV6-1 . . CASSSLEQGYNEQFF TGTGCCAGCAGTTCGCTAGAACAGGGCTACAATGAGCAGTTCTTC
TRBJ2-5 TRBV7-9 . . CASSKRPMADRETQYF TGTGCCAGCAGCAAGCGGCCTATGGCCGACAGAGAGACCCAGTACTTC
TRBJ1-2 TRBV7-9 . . CASSLVETVYGYTF TGTGCCAGCAGCTTAGTTGAGACGGTCTATGGCTACACCTTC
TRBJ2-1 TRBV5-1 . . CASSSRELNEQFF TGCGCCAGCAGCTCCCGGGAGTTGAATGAGCAGTTCTTC
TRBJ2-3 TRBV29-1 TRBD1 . CSVGTGGKVRYF TGCAGCGTCGGGACAGGGGGAAAGGTGCGGTATTTT
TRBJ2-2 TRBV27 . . CASRPGTLFTGELFF TGTGCCAGCAGACCCGGGACATTATTCACCGGGGAGCTGTTTTTT
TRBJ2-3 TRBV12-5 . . CASGLILGPDTQYF TGTGCTAGTGGTTTGATTCTTGGTCCAGATACGCAGTATTTT
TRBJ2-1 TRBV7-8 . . CASRGVTEQFF TGTGCCAGCAGAGGCGTAACTGAGCAGTTCTTC
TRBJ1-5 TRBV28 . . CASSPGGRSNQPQHF TGTGCCAGCAGCCCCGGGGGGAGGAGCAATCAGCCCCAGCATTTT
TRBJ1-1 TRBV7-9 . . CASSLPPGTEAFF TGTGCCAGCAGCCTCCCCCCGGGGACTGAAGCTTTCTTT
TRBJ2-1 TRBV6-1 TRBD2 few CASSEQAGAVYNEQFF TGTGCCAGCAGTGAACAAGCGGGAGCGGTTTACAATGAGCAGTTCTTC
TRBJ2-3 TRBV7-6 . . CASSPRTTTRTDTQYF TGTGCCAGCAGCCCCCGTACGACCACGCGCACAGATACGCAGTATTTT
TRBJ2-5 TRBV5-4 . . CASSPPGAETQYF TGTGCCAGCAGCCCTCCAGGGGCAGAGACCCAGTACTTC
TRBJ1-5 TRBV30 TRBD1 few CAWGTGGGGNQPQHF TGTGCCTGGGGTACAGGGGGCGGTGGCAATCAGCCCCAGCATTTT
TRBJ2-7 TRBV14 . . CASSQELSYEQYF TGTGCCAGCAGCCAAGAACTGTCCTACGAGCAGTACTTC
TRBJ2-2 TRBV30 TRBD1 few CAWKQGLFRDTGELFF TGTGCCTGGAAACAGGGGTTATTTCGAGACACCGGGGAGCTGTTTTTT
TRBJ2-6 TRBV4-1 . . CASSRSFTGANVLTF TGCGCCAGCAGCCGGAGTTTTACTGGGGCCAACGTCCTGACTTTC
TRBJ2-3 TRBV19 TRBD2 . CASKGGLVGTDTQYF TGTGCCAGTAAGGGGGGACTAGTCGGAACAGATACGCAGTATTTT
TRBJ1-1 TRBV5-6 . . CASSFQGRDTEAFF TGTGCCAGCAGCTTCCAGGGCAGGGACACTGAAGCTTTCTTT
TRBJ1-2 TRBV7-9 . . CASSRKGGPGYGYTF TGTGCCAGCAGCCGTAAGGGGGGCCCGGGCTATGGCTACACCTTC
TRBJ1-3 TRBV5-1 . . CASSLGPGRGEGVIGNTIYF TGCGCCAGCAGCTTGGGCCCTGGCAGGGGAGAAGGTGTCATTGGAAACACCATATATTTT
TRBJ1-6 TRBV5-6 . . CASSLVQGRDNSPLHF TGTGCCAGCAGCTTGGTACAAGGCAGGGATAATTCACCCCTCCACTTT
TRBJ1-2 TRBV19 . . CASSIGAGHNYGYTF TGTGCCAGTAGTATAGGGGCGGGGCATAACTATGGCTACACCTTC
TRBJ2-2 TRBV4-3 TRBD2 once CASSQELTTSGGTNTGELFF TGCGCCAGCAGCCAAGAGTTAACGACTAGCGGGGGTACGAACACCGGGGAGCTGTTTTTT
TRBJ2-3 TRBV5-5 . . CASSLQAGQNTDTQYF TGTGCCAGCAGCTTGCAGGCTGGACAGAACACAGATACGCAGTATTTT
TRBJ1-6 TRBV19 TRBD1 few CASSSLTGGNSPLHF TGTGCCAGTTCTTCCCTGACAGGGGGTAATTCACCCCTCCACTTT
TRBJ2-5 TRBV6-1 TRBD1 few CASSDRGLGETQYF TGTGCCAGCAGTGACAGGGGGCTAGGAGAGACCCAGTACTTC
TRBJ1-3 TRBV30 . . CAWSVGSIRSGNTIYF TGTGCCTGGAGTGTAGGGTCTATTCGCTCTGGAAACACCATATATTTT
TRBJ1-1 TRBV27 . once CASSPRVNTEAFF TGTGCCAGCAGTCCCAGAGTAAACACTGAAGCTTTCTTT
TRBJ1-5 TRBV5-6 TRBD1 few CASSLGQGWSNQPQHF TGTGCCAGCAGCTTGGGACAGGGATGGAGCAATCAGCCCCAGCATTTT
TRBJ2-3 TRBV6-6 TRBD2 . CASRASGGTDTQYF TGTGCCAGCAGAGCTAGCGGGGGCACAGATACGCAGTATTTT
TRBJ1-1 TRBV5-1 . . CASSSGRGGDGAFF TGCGCCAGCAGCTCTGGGAGGGGTGGCGATGGGGCTTTCTTT
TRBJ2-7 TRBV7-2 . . CASSRTGPQGNYEQYF TGTGCCAGCAGCCGTACCGGGCCCCAAGGGAACTACGAGCAGTACTTC
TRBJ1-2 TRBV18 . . CASSPTSGTSKGYTF TGTGCCAGCTCACCGACATCCGGGACATCCAAGGGCTACACCTTC
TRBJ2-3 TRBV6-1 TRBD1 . CASSEALGDRGKDTQYF TGTGCCAGCAGTGAAGCGCTGGGGGACAGGGGAAAAGATACGCAGTATTTT
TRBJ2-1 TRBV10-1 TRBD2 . CASSEGSGGNEQFF TGCGCCAGCAGTGAAGGTAGCGGGGGCAATGAGCAGTTCTTC